The 9 T cell receptor beta chains given below trace back to one sample, sequenced in a study of identical twins (dated by TCRdb to about 2016). The library was obtained by 5' RACE. Data came from an Illumina HiSeq 2000. TCRdb reran the public reads through fastp at Q25 and MiXCR, keeping productive beta chains. Each CDR3 protein gets just one entry, which takes the most common genes and DNA from the rows behind it. The sample has some 500,000 distinct CDR3 sequences on record, around 20% of them singletons. About 0.93% of the sample is held by the ten biggest clonotypes. A further study also used this sample, focusing on T cells expressing NK-cell markers.

The sequencing sample was made of CD4+ T cells sorted from blood. These receptors all stem from a woman between 18 and 29 years old in good health.

This clonotype was recorded a few times. This chain links TRBV20-1 with TRBJ2-4; 13 positions match TRBD2. CDR3 length equals 13 residues. V dropped 2 bases and J dropped 15; count of bases not matched to a gene: 7. CDR1 is DFQATT, CDR2 SNEGSKA, per germline (reference sequence). CDR3 DNA sequence: TGCAGTGCTAGACTAGCGGGACTAGCGGGGTCGTACTTC. Its translation: CSARLAGLAGSYF.

The sample holds many counts of this clonotype. V gene TRBV29-1 combines with J gene TRBJ2-5, with no clear D. The CDR3 extends over 13 amino acids. Trimming left V 6 bases short and J 5 bases short, with 16 bases between. The germline V gene has CDR1 SQVTM and CDR2 ANQGSEA. CDR3 DNA sequence: TGCAGCGTCAGACCCAAGCTGACGGAGACCCAGTACTTC. Its translation is CSVRPKLTETQYF.

The chain is built from TRBV30 and TRBJ1-1; the D is unclear. Germline loops: CDR1 GTSNPN, CDR2 SVGIG (reference sequence). Between the trimmed V and J ends, which lost 3 bases and 1 base, there was a span of 9 bases. The CDR3 length is 13 residues. CDR3 amino acids: CAWRRQENTEAFF. For the CDR3, the DNA is TGTGCCTGGAGAAGACAAGAGAACACTGAAGCTTTCTTT.

This chain joins TRBV20-1 and TRBJ2-3; 8 positions match TRBD2. CDR3 size: 15 residues. The V gene end was trimmed by 0 bases and the J gene end by 8 bases; junction bases not matched to a gene: 10. CDR1 and CDR2 from the germline V gene are DFQATT and SNEGSKA (reference sequence). The CDR3: CSARDKSGGGGTQYF. CDR3 bases: TGCAGTGCTAGAGATAAGAGCGGGGGAGGGGGTACGCAGTATTTT.

This clonotype was found a few times. The chain links TRBV24-1 to TRBJ2-1; no reliable D call. The CDR3 has 13 amino acids. CDR1 is KGHDR and CDR2 is SFDVKD in the germline V gene. Trimming stripped 4 bases from V and 4 bases from J, with 7 bases between. CDR3 DNA: TGTGCCACCAGTGACCGACTGTACAATGAGCAGTTCTTC. Protein product: CATSDRLYNEQFF.

The rearrangement joins TRBV7-2 to TRBJ2-1; 10 bases are shared with TRBD2. J gave up 10 bases and V 4 bases, and 4 bases lay outside the gene matches. The CDR3 is made up of 13 amino acids. Germline V CDR1 and CDR2: SGHTA, FQGNSA. As DNA, the CDR3 is TGTGCCAGCAGCTCCTCACTAGCGGGGGAGCAGTTCTTC. Its translation: CASSSSLAGEQFF.

The gene calls are TRBV9 and TRBJ2-5; D is uncertain. The CDR3 is made up of 14 amino acids. Trimming left V 0 bases short and J 2 bases short, with 8 bases between. Germline V gene lookup returns CDR1 SGDLS and CDR2 YYNGEE. The CDR3 region is CASSVGPEQETQYF. The CDR3 nucleotides are TGTGCCAGCAGCGTAGGGCCGGAGCAAGAGACCCAGTACTTC.

The sample holds a few counts of this clonotype. The chain has TRBV4-3 and TRBJ2-1, with a weak D call TRBD1 (5 bases). V lost 0 bases and J lost 11, with 17 bases in between. CDR1 is LGHNA, CDR2 YSLEER, per germline. CDR3 length: 15 amino acids. The CDR3 nucleotides read TGCGCCAGCAGCCAAGATACCGATGGGGCACGGAAGCAGTTCTTC. Protein: CASSQDTDGARKQFF.

This clonotype has a count of ten or more. The rearrangement joins TRBV12-3 or TRBV12-4 to TRBJ1-3; D is uncertain. Trimming removed 8 bases from V and 0 bases from J, with 8 bases in between. The CDR3 sequence is 13 residues long. Written as DNA, the CDR3 is TGTGCCAGCTGCTCACACTCTGGAAACACCATATATTTT. Its translation: CASCSHSGNTIYF.